These 10 T cell receptor beta chains came from one sample sequenced in a study of blood T cell repertoires in COVID-19. The assay was immunoSEQ multiplex PCR, and TCRdb's table has in-frame clones only and misses some. The sample yields fewer than 350,000 clones, approximately 80% seen once. Sequencing was performed on peripheral blood. The receptors stem from a woman aged 55 to 70 with active or convalescent COVID-19.

V gene TRBV12-5 combines with J gene TRBJ1-3; TRBD1 agrees at 12 bases. CDR3 length: 15 amino acids. V trimming: 1 base; J trimming: 12 bases; junction bases outside the gene matches: 7. Germline loops: CDR1 LGHNT, CDR2 FRNRAP. CDR3 bases: TGTGCTAGTGGTTTGGGGGGACAGGGGGCTGGGATCATATATTTT. This gives the protein CASGLGGQGAGIIYF.

This clone came up once. The V gene is TRBV7-9, the J gene TRBJ2-7; D is possibly TRBD1 (6 bases). Trimming shortened V by 5 bases and J by 0 bases, and 17 bases separated the two germline ends. The CDR3 sequence is 16 residues long. CDR1 is SEHNR, CDR2 FQNEAQ, per germline (reference sequence). In nucleotides, the CDR3 is TGTGCCAGCAGCGCCCTAGTCGGACAGAGCTCCTACGAGCAGTACTTC. This sequence encodes CASSALVGQSSYEQYF. The full variable domain, its missing parts supplied by reference TRBV7-9 and TRBJ2-7, is DTGVSQNPRHKITKRGQNVTFRCDPISEHNRLYWYRQTLGQGPEFLTYFQNEAQLEKSRLLSDRFSAERPKGSFSTLEIQRTEQGDSAMYLCASSALVGQSSYEQYFGPGTRLTVT.

The rearrangement uses TRBV7-8 and TRBJ2-5, with 9 bases fitting TRBD1. This CDR3 comprises 15 residues. Germline CDR1 reads SGHVS; CDR2 reads FQNEAQ. Losses at the gene ends were 3 bases for V and 5 bases for J; bases not matched to a gene: 7. The chain's CDR3 is CASSFQTGGEETQYF. As DNA, the CDR3 is TGTGCCAGCAGCTTTCAGACAGGGGGGGAGGAGACCCAGTACTTC.

J is TRBJ2-2 and V is TRBV18; possible D gene TRBD1, 6 bases. Germline CDR1 reads KGHSH; CDR2 reads LQKENI. The V gene lost 3 bases and the J gene lost 6 bases, with 11 bases spanning the gap. This CDR3 has 14 amino acids. The CDR3 region is CASSPNRVSGELFF. The CDR3 nucleotides read TGTGCCAGCTCACCCAACAGGGTCTCCGGGGAGCTGTTTTTT.

This chain uses TRBV19 with TRBJ1-1; TRBD1 might be the D (5 bases). Germline CDR1 and CDR2: LNHDA and SQIVND (reference sequence). V was shortened by 3 bases and J by 4 bases, with 12 bases between the two germline ends. The CDR3 totals 14 residues. In DNA form, the CDR3 reads TGTGCCAGTAGTATCGGGGGGGATTTCACTGAAGCTTTCTTT. Translating it yields CASSIGGDFTEAFF.

The chain links TRBV5-1 to TRBJ1-1; no clear D. Germline CDR1 reads SGHRS; CDR2 reads YFSETQ. Trimming shortened V by 5 bases and J by 5 bases, and 13 bases separated the two germline ends. This CDR3 contains 13 residues. This CDR3 reads CASRVPEGTEAFF. The CDR3 nucleotides are TGCGCCAGCAGGGTGCCCGAGGGTACTGAAGCTTTCTTT.

J is TRBJ1-1 and V is TRBV28; tentatively, D is TRBD1 (6 bases). From germline, CDR1 is MDHEN and CDR2 SYDVKM. This CDR3 region has 16 residues. V lost 6 bases and J 1 base, leaving 18 bases between the germline ends. CDR3 coding DNA: TGTGCCAGCAGGCCCGGGACACCGAAATCGAACACTGAAGCTTTCTTT. Translating it yields CASRPGTPKSNTEAFF.

This sequence joins TRBV7-9 and TRBJ1-2; weak D call: TRBD1 (5 bases). From germline, CDR1 is SEHNR and CDR2 FQNEAQ (reference sequence). Trimming stripped 5 bases from V and 4 bases from J, with 17 bases between. The CDR3 contains 15 residues. In nucleotides, the CDR3 is TGTGCCAGCAGCACGCAGGGCCGCGAACTCTATGGCTACACCTTC. Its protein is CASSTQGRELYGYTF.

The J gene is TRBJ1-2, the V gene TRBV7-2, with D uncertain. The CDR3 covers 16 residues. CDR1 and CDR2 (germline): SGHTA, FQGNSA. Trimming took off 2 bases at V and 4 bases at J, with 17 bases between the two ends. CDR3 nucleotide sequence: TGTGCCAGCAGCTTAACTACGGAGTTTACCAGCTATGGCTACACCTTC. It is translated as CASSLTTEFTSYGYTF.

The V and J genes are TRBV7-2 and TRBJ1-6; 7 bases line up with TRBD1. This CDR3 contains 18 residues. V shed 4 bases and J 0 bases; nucleotides not matched to a gene: 9. Per the germline V gene, CDR1 is SGHTA and CDR2 is FQGNSA. CDR3 nucleotides: TGTGCCAGCAGCTACTTTGGACAGGAGAGCTCCTATAATTCACCCCTCCACTTT. Residues: CASSYFGQESSYNSPLHF.